A selection of T cell receptor beta chains follows, all from one sample in a study of T cell changes during pregnancy in multiple sclerosis. Sequencing was performed with immunoSEQ multiplex PCR; in TCRdb, only in-frame clones are kept and a portion is missing. Among about 86,000 clones, approximately 89% were seen once, and the ten largest hold about 1.8%. The material was peripheral blood, obtained in the first trimester of pregnancy. Every receptor here comes from a female donor in good health, enrolled as a control in a pregnancy study. CDR3s include the opening cysteine and the closing phenylalanine or tryptophan. Each record gives: clone size, J gene, V gene, CDR3 length, CDR3 protein. Clone size is given for some rows only: seen once, a few or many times, or a class if the clone is expanded.

size: NA
J: TRBJ1-2
V: TRBV5-5
length: 14
CDR3: CASSLTARASSYTF

size: NA
J: TRBJ1-5
V: TRBV28
length: 19
CDR3: CASSVPLLAQGASNQPQHF

size: NA
J: TRBJ2-5
V: TRBV7-2
length: 16
CDR3: CASSSKTGVWEETQYF

size: NA
J: TRBJ2-7
V: TRBV6-1
length: 14
CDR3: CASSEDWDPSEEYF

size: NA
J: TRBJ1-1
V: TRBV5-1
length: 14
CDR3: CASSWGSGIAEAFF

size: NA
J: TRBJ1-2
V: TRBV19
length: 15
CDR3: CASSTPGQGGIGYTF

size: NA
J: TRBJ1-1
V: TRBV18
length: 16
CDR3: CASSPQGFMVDTEAFF

size: NA
J: TRBJ1-1
V: TRBV4-1
length: 14
CDR3: CASSQGTGITEAFF

size: NA
J: TRBJ1-6
V: TRBV5-6
length: 14
CDR3: CASSLFRGGSPLHF

size: NA
J: TRBJ1-1
V: TRBV4-1
length: 14
CDR3: CASSQGGGNTEAFF

size: NA
J: TRBJ2-3
V: TRBV4-2
length: 12
CDR3: CASSLRTDTQYF

size: NA
J: TRBJ1-3
V: TRBV6-5
length: 16
CDR3: CASSYTQGLSGNTIYF

size: NA
J: TRBJ1-2
V: TRBV10-3
length: 16
CDR3: CAISEGAGAQGYGYTF

size: NA
J: TRBJ1-2
V: TRBV5-1
length: 18
CDR3: CASSEFGPMGQGYYGYTF

size: NA
J: TRBJ2-5
V: TRBV30
length: 14
CDR3: CAWSAGLAGETQYF

size: NA
J: TRBJ2-4
V: TRBV6-4
length: 13
CDR3: CASSERLGNIQYF

size: NA
J: TRBJ1-1
V: TRBV4-3
length: 12
CDR3: CASRGTYTEAFF

size: NA
J: TRBJ1-2
V: TRBV5-4
length: 14
CDR3: CASSTTGLNYGYTF

size: NA
J: TRBJ2-3
V: TRBV7-2
length: 12
CDR3: CASSLGRDTQYF

size: NA
J: TRBJ2-5
V: TRBV7-2
length: 14
CDR3: CASSLAGQGETQYF

size: once
J: TRBJ1-6
V: TRBV2
length: 14
CDR3: CASKRDRGNSPLHF

size: NA
J: TRBJ2-4
V: TRBV7-2
length: 17
CDR3: CASSLGGQGRRGNIQYF

size: NA
J: TRBJ2-3
V: TRBV5-4
length: 14
CDR3: CASSSGLAVDTQYF

size: once
J: TRBJ2-3
V: TRBV11-2
length: 15
CDR3: CASSFLAGNRDTQYF

size: NA
J: TRBJ1-2
V: TRBV6-5
length: 16
CDR3: CASSYSRDRESSGYTF

size: once
J: TRBJ2-1
V: TRBV28
length: 14
CDR3: CASRYRATYNEQFF

size: NA
J: TRBJ1-3
V: TRBV15
length: 15
CDR3: CATSRESSSGNTIYF

size: NA
J: TRBJ2-1
V: TRBV9
length: 16
CDR3: CASSDIAGGSYNEQFF

size: NA
J: TRBJ2-7
V: TRBV30
length: 14
CDR3: CAWSVQGVPGKQYF

size: NA
J: TRBJ2-7
V: TRBV11-3
length: 13
CDR3: CASSSARGYEQYF

size: NA
J: TRBJ1-4
V: TRBV6-5
length: 14
CDR3: CASSRSTGNEKLFF

size: NA
J: TRBJ2-4
V: TRBV7-2
length: 12
CDR3: CASSLLADIQYF

size: NA
J: TRBJ2-7
V: TRBV14
length: 15
CDR3: CASSQGLRLGYEQYF

size: NA
J: TRBJ1-1
V: TRBV6-1
length: 15
CDR3: CASNPDRGMNTEAFF

size: NA
J: TRBJ1-4
V: TRBV4-1
length: 13
CDR3: CASSQGRLEKLFF

size: NA
J: TRBJ1-2
V: TRBV7-2
length: 13
CDR3: CASSLMEGYGYTF

size: many
J: TRBJ1-5
V: TRBV4-3
length: 16
CDR3: CASSQDEDREKQPQHF

size: NA
J: TRBJ2-4
V: TRBV4-3
length: 17
CDR3: CASSQDAPGLVSDIQYF

size: NA
J: TRBJ2-7
V: TRBV27
length: 13
CDR3: CASSRTGSYEQYF

size: NA
J: TRBJ1-2
V: TRBV4-3
length: 14
CDR3: CASSHLTGMYGYTF

size: once
J: TRBJ2-7
V: TRBV28
length: 15
CDR3: CASRSRWAGPYEQYF

size: NA
J: TRBJ1-6
V: TRBV6-4
length: 13
CDR3: CATGQGSNSPLHF

size: few
J: TRBJ1-2
V: TRBV12-5
length: 12
CDR3: CASGLPTGGYTF

size: NA
J: TRBJ1-2
V: TRBV15
length: 15
CDR3: CATSRKDRGLRGYTF

size: NA
J: TRBJ1-5
V: TRBV6-5
length: 14
CDR3: CASSRQGRNQPQHF

size: few
J: TRBJ1-6
V: TRBV7-3
length: 15
CDR3: CASSIAGTGVSPLHF

size: NA
J: TRBJ2-2
V: TRBV27
length: 21
CDR3: CASSLPQHTSGGALNTGELFF

size: NA
J: TRBJ2-1
V: TRBV6-5
length: 13
CDR3: CASGTGGGNEQFF

size: NA
J: TRBJ1-2
V: TRBV19
length: 12
CDR3: CASSIREGRYTF

size: NA
J: TRBJ2-1
V: TRBV2
length: 10
CDR3: CASSAGKQFF

size: once
J: TRBJ2-3
V: TRBV11-2
length: 15
CDR3: CASSFSPVTSDTQYF

size: NA
J: TRBJ2-1
V: TRBV15
length: 15
CDR3: CATSRGTGSGNEQFF

size: NA
J: TRBJ2-1
V: TRBV27
length: 16
CDR3: CASRSSGGRINGEQFF

size: NA
J: TRBJ2-7
V: TRBV28
length: 15
CDR3: CASNPIGQGGYEQYF

size: NA
J: TRBJ1-4
V: TRBV2
length: 13
CDR3: CASSRGGDEKLFF

size: NA
J: TRBJ1-2
V: TRBV19
length: 15
CDR3: CASSIDALGGRGYTF

size: NA
J: TRBJ2-5
V: TRBV9
length: 14
CDR3: CASSVAGARETQYF

size: NA
J: TRBJ2-7
V: TRBV28
length: 14
CDR3: CASTPSGGYYEQYF

size: NA
J: TRBJ2-3
V: TRBV2
length: 13
CDR3: CAGRGGGTDTQYF